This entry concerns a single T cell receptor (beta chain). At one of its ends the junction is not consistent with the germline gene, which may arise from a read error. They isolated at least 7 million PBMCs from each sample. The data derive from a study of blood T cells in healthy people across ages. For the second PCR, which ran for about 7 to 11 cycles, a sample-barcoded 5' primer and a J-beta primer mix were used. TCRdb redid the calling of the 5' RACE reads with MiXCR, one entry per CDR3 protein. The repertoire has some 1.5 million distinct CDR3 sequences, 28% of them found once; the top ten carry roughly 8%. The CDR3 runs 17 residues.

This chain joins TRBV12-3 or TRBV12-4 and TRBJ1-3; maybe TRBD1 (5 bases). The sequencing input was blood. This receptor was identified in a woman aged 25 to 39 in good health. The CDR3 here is CASSSIRVGTLGNTRYF. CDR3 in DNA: TGTGCCAGTAGTTCCATCCGGGTAGGGACGCTGGGAAACACCAGATATTTT.